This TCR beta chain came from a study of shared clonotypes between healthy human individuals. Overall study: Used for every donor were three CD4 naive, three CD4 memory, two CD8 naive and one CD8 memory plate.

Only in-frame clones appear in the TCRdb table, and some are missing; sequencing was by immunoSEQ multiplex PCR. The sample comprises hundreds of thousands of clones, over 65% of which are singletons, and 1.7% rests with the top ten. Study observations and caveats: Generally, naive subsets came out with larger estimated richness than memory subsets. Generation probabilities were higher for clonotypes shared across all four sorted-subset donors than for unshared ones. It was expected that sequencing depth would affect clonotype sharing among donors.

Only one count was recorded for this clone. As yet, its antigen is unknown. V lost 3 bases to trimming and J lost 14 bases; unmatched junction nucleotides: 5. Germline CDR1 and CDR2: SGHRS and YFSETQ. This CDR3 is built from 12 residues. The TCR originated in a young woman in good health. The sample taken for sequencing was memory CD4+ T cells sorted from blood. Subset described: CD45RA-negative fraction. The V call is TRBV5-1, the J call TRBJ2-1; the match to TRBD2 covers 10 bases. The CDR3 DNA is TGCGCCAGCAGCTCCAGGACTAGCGGTGAGTTCTTC. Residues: CASSSRTSGEFF.